Listed below are T cell receptor beta chains from one sample, sequenced in a study of Tregs in tolerant kidney transplant recipients. Measured with immunoSEQ multiplex PCR; TCRdb has only the in-frame clones, and not every one. Altogether 65,000 or so clones are present, around 87% being singletons, with the ten largest covering more than 3%. Specimen: CD4+ T cells from blood (PBMCs), collected 6 months after the transplant. The receptors here all came from a human patient who received a combined kidney and bone marrow transplant. Some of the T cells might come from the graft donor. Each CDR3 is given with its conserved first and last residue. Fields, in order: V gene, J gene, clone size, D gene, CDR3 DNA, CDR3 protein. The D gene is left open where the match is weak. The size entry is marked missing in some rows and otherwise reads once, few, many or a size class.

v_gene: TRBV20-1; j_gene: TRBJ2-1; abundance: -; d_gene: -; CDR3nt: TGCAGTGCTTTTAGCAATGAGCAGTTCTTC; CDR3aa: CSAFSNEQFF
v_gene: TRBV9; j_gene: TRBJ1-3; abundance: -; d_gene: -; CDR3nt: TGTGCCAGCAGCGTGCAGGACAGTGGAAACACCATATATTTT; CDR3aa: CASSVQDSGNTIYF
v_gene: TRBV7-3; j_gene: TRBJ2-7; abundance: -; d_gene: TRBD2; CDR3nt: TGTGCCAGCAGCTTAATGGCGGGAGGACCCTACGAGCAGTACTTC; CDR3aa: CASSLMAGGPYEQYF
v_gene: TRBV5-1; j_gene: TRBJ2-3; abundance: -; d_gene: TRBD1; CDR3nt: TGCGCCAGCAGCTGGGACAGGGGCACAGATACGCAGTATTTT; CDR3aa: CASSWDRGTDTQYF
v_gene: TRBV5-1; j_gene: TRBJ2-1; abundance: few; d_gene: TRBD2; CDR3nt: TGCGCCAGCAGCTTTCCTAGCGGGAGGGCCGCTTCCTACAATGAGCAGTTCTTC; CDR3aa: CASSFPSGRAASYNEQFF
v_gene: TRBV7-2; j_gene: TRBJ1-4; abundance: -; d_gene: TRBD1; CDR3nt: TGTGCCAGCAGCTCGCGACAGGGTGAAAAACTGTTTTTT; CDR3aa: CASSSRQGEKLFF
v_gene: TRBV10-1; j_gene: TRBJ2-7; abundance: -; d_gene: TRBD1; CDR3nt: TGCGCCATTTCACCGGGACAGAAGTTTCCCTCCTACGAGCAGTACTTC; CDR3aa: CAISPGQKFPSYEQYF
v_gene: TRBV11-2; j_gene: TRBJ2-3; abundance: -; d_gene: TRBD2; CDR3nt: TGTGCCAGCAGCTTAGGACTAGCGGGACGCACAGATACGCAGTATTTT; CDR3aa: CASSLGLAGRTDTQYF
v_gene: TRBV7-2; j_gene: TRBJ1-1; abundance: -; d_gene: -; CDR3nt: TGTGCCAGCAGGTATAGTGCAGGGAAAAATGAAGCTTTCTTT; CDR3aa: CASRYSAGKNEAFF
v_gene: TRBV20-1; j_gene: TRBJ1-6; abundance: -; d_gene: -; CDR3nt: TGCAGTGCGAGGGTTAATTCACCCCTCCACTTT; CDR3aa: CSARVNSPLHF
v_gene: TRBV5-7; j_gene: TRBJ2-2; abundance: -; d_gene: -; CDR3nt: TGTGCCAGCAGCTTGGAGGCAGGGCTCAACACCGGGGAGCTGTTTTTT; CDR3aa: CASSLEAGLNTGELFF
v_gene: TRBV27; j_gene: TRBJ2-2; abundance: -; d_gene: TRBD1; CDR3nt: TGTGCCAGCAGCCCCCAGGGGGCGAACACCGGGGAGCTGTTTTTT; CDR3aa: CASSPQGANTGELFF
v_gene: TRBV18; j_gene: TRBJ1-1; abundance: -; d_gene: -; CDR3nt: TGTGCCAGCTCCTCGGGGAACACTGAAGCTTTCTTT; CDR3aa: CASSSGNTEAFF
v_gene: TRBV9; j_gene: TRBJ2-3; abundance: -; d_gene: -; CDR3nt: TGTGCCAGCAGCGTAGTGTCCGGTCCAGATACGCAGTATTTT; CDR3aa: CASSVVSGPDTQYF
v_gene: TRBV5-1; j_gene: TRBJ1-2; abundance: -; d_gene: TRBD1; CDR3nt: TGCGCCAGCAGCTTGGGACAGGGGGCTGATGGCTACACCTTC; CDR3aa: CASSLGQGADGYTF
v_gene: TRBV19; j_gene: TRBJ1-3; abundance: -; d_gene: TRBD1; CDR3nt: TGTGCCAGTAGTCGGAGGGACAGAGAAAACACCATATATTTT; CDR3aa: CASSRRDRENTIYF
v_gene: TRBV6-1; j_gene: TRBJ2-3; abundance: -; d_gene: -; CDR3nt: TGTGCCAGCAGTGTAGCCTTAGATACGCAGTATTTT; CDR3aa: CASSVALDTQYF
v_gene: TRBV28; j_gene: TRBJ2-5; abundance: -; d_gene: TRBD2; CDR3nt: TGTGCCAGCAGTTTCCGGAGACTAGCGGGGCTAGAGACCCAGTACTTC; CDR3aa: CASSFRRLAGLETQYF
v_gene: TRBV7-2; j_gene: TRBJ2-5; abundance: -; d_gene: TRBD2; CDR3nt: TGTGCCAGCAGCCCTTTAGCGGGATTGGAGACCCAGTACTTC; CDR3aa: CASSPLAGLETQYF
v_gene: TRBV11-3; j_gene: TRBJ2-1; abundance: -; d_gene: TRBD2; CDR3nt: TGTGCCAGCAGCTTAGACGGGAGGCCATCCTACAATGAGCAGTTCTTC; CDR3aa: CASSLDGRPSYNEQFF
v_gene: TRBV5-1; j_gene: TRBJ2-1; abundance: -; d_gene: -; CDR3nt: TGCGCCAGCAGCATACTATCTAGGGGGTCCTACAATGAGCAGTTCTTC; CDR3aa: CASSILSRGSYNEQFF
v_gene: TRBV4-3; j_gene: TRBJ1-6; abundance: once; d_gene: -; CDR3nt: TGCGCCAGCAGCCAAGGAGTCACGCGGTCCTCCTATAATTCCCCCCTCCACTTT; CDR3aa: CASSQGVTRSSYNSPLHF
v_gene: TRBV7-9; j_gene: TRBJ2-5; abundance: -; d_gene: -; CDR3nt: TGTGCCAGCAGTACTATAGAGACCCAGTACTTC; CDR3aa: CASSTIETQYF
v_gene: TRBV5-1; j_gene: TRBJ2-1; abundance: -; d_gene: -; CDR3nt: TGCGCCAGCAGCTTGGGGACAGCCGACAATGAGCAGTTCTTC; CDR3aa: CASSLGTADNEQFF
v_gene: TRBV5-1; j_gene: TRBJ2-5; abundance: -; d_gene: TRBD2; CDR3nt: TGCGCCAGCAGCAATTCCGGGACTAGCACTCTGCGGTACTTC; CDR3aa: CASSNSGTSTLRYF
v_gene: TRBV27; j_gene: TRBJ2-2; abundance: -; d_gene: TRBD2; CDR3nt: TGTGCCAGCAGTTTATCAAGCGGGGCCACCGGGGAGCTGTTTTTT; CDR3aa: CASSLSSGATGELFF
v_gene: TRBV6-1; j_gene: TRBJ1-2; abundance: -; d_gene: TRBD1; CDR3nt: TGTGCCAGCAGTGGGGGACAGAACTATGGCTACACCTTC; CDR3aa: CASSGGQNYGYTF
v_gene: TRBV12-5; j_gene: TRBJ2-7; abundance: -; d_gene: TRBD2; CDR3nt: TGTGCTAGTGGTTTGGCTATTCTCTCGGGACTAGCGGGAGATGCCGGGTGCGAGCAGTACTTC; CDR3aa: CASGLAILSGLAGDAGCEQYF
v_gene: TRBV18; j_gene: TRBJ1-2; abundance: -; d_gene: -; CDR3nt: TGTGCCAGCTCACCAGATCCTACGGGACACCTCTATGGCTACACCTTC; CDR3aa: CASSPDPTGHLYGYTF
v_gene: TRBV29-1; j_gene: TRBJ1-2; abundance: -; d_gene: TRBD1; CDR3nt: TGCAGCGTTGAAAACAGGGGAGTTAGAGGCTACACCTTC; CDR3aa: CSVENRGVRGYTF
v_gene: TRBV19; j_gene: TRBJ2-7; abundance: -; d_gene: TRBD2; CDR3nt: TGTGCCAGTAGTACCCCTAGCGGGGGCCCCTCCTCCTACGAGCAGTACTTC; CDR3aa: CASSTPSGGPSSYEQYF
v_gene: TRBV18; j_gene: TRBJ2-7; abundance: -; d_gene: -; CDR3nt: TGTGCCAGCTCACCCTTAAACGACAGGACCTACGAGCAGTACTTC; CDR3aa: CASSPLNDRTYEQYF
v_gene: TRBV30; j_gene: TRBJ1-2; abundance: -; d_gene: -; CDR3nt: TGTGCCTGGAGTGACAGGAGTAGAGGCTACACCTTC; CDR3aa: CAWSDRSRGYTF
v_gene: TRBV7-2; j_gene: TRBJ1-1; abundance: -; d_gene: -; CDR3nt: TGTGCCAGCAGCCTTACCCGGGACACTGAAGCTTTCTTT; CDR3aa: CASSLTRDTEAFF
v_gene: TRBV19; j_gene: TRBJ1-2; abundance: -; d_gene: TRBD1; CDR3nt: TGTGCCAGTAGCAGAGCCTCGACAGGGAACTATGGCTACACCTTC; CDR3aa: CASSRASTGNYGYTF
v_gene: TRBV11-2; j_gene: TRBJ2-3; abundance: few; d_gene: -; CDR3nt: TGTGCCCAAGGGGATTACACCACAGATACGCAGTATTTT; CDR3aa: CAQGDYTTDTQYF
v_gene: TRBV10-3; j_gene: TRBJ2-3; abundance: -; d_gene: -; CDR3nt: TGTGCCATCAGTGACGGTCGGGAGACAGATACGCAGTATTTT; CDR3aa: CAISDGRETDTQYF
v_gene: TRBV7-2; j_gene: TRBJ2-7; abundance: -; d_gene: TRBD1; CDR3nt: TGTGCCAGCAGCGCCGGGACAGGGGGCCTCGAGCAGTACTTC; CDR3aa: CASSAGTGGLEQYF